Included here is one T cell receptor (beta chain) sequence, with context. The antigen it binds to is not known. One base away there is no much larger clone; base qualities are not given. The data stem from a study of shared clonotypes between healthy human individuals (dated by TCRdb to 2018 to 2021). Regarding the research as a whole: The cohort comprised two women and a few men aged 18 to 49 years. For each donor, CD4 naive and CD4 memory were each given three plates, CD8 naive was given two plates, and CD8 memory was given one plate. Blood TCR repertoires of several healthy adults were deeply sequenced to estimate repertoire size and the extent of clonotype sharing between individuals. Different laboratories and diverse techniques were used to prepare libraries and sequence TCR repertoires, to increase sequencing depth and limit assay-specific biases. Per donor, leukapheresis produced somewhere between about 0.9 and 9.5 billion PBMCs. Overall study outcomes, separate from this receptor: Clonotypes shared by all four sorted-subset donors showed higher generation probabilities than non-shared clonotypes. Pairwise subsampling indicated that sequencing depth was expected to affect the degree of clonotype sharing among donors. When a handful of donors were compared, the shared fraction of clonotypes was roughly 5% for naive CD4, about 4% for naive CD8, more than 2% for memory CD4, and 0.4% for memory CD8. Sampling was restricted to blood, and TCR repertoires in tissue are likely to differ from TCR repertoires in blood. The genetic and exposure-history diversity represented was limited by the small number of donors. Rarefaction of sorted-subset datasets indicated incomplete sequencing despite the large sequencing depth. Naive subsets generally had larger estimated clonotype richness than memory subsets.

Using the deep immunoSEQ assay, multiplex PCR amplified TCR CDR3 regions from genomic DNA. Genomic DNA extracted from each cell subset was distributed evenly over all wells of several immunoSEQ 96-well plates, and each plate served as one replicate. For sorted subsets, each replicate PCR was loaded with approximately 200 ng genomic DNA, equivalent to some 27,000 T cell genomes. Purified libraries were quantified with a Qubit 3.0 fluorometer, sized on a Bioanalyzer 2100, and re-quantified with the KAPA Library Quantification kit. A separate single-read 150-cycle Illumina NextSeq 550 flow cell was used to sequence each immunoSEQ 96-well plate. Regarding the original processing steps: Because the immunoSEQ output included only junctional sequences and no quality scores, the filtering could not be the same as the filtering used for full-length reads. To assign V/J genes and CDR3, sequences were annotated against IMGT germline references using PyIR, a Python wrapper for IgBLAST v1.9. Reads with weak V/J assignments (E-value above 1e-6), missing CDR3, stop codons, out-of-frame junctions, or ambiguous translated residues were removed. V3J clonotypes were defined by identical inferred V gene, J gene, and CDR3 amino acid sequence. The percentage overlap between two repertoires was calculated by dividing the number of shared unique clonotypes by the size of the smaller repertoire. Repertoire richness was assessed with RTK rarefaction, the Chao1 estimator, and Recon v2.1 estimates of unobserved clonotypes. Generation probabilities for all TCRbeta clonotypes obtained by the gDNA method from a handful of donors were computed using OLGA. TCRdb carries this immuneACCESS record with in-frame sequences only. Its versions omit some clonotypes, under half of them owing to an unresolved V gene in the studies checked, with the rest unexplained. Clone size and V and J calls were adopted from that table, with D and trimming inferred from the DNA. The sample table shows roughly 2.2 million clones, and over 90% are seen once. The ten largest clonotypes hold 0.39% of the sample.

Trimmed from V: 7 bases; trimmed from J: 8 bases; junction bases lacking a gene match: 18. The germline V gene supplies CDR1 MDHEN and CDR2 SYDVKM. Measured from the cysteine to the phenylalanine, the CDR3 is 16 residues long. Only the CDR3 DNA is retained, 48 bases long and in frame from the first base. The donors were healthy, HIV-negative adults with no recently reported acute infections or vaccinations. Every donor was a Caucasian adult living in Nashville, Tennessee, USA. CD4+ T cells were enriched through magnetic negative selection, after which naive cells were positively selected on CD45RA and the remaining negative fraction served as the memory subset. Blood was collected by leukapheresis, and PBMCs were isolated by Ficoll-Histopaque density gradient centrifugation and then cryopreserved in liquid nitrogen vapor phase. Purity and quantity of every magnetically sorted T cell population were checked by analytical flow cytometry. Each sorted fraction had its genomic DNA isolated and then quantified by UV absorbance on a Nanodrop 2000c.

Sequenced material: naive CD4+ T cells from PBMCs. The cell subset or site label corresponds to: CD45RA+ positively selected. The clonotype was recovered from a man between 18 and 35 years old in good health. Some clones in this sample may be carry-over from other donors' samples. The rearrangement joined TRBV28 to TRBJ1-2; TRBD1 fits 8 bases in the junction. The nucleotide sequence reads TGTGCCAGCATCGAGGGGCAGGGGGCTGACGGCTGGGGCTACACCTTC. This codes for CASIEGQGADGWGYTF.